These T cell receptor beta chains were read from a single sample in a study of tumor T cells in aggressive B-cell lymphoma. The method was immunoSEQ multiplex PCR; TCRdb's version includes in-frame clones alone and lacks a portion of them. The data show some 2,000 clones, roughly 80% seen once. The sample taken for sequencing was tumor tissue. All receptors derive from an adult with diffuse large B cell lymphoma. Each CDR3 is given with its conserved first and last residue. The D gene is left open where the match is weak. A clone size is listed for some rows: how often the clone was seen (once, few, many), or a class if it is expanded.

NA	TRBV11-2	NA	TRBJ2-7	CASSPLFRPRQYF	TGTGCCAGCAGCCCTCTCTTCCGTCCTCGGCAGTACTTC
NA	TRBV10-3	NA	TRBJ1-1	CAIQDTPNTEAFF	TGTGCCATCCAAGACACCCCGAACACTGAAGCTTTCTTT
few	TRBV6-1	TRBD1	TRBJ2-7	CASSPWTGGSYEQYF	TGTGCCAGCAGCCCTTGGACAGGGGGCTCCTACGAGCAGTACTTC
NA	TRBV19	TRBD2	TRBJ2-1	CASRGGGTNEQFF	TGTGCCAGTAGGGGCGGGGGGACCAATGAGCAGTTCTTC
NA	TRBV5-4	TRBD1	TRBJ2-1	CASSTGVYNEQFF	TGTGCCAGCAGTACAGGGGTATACAATGAGCAGTTCTTC
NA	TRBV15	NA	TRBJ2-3	CATLRGGGGWGDTQYF	TGTGCCACCCTCCGAGGTGGGGGGGGCTGGGGAGATACGCAGTATTTT
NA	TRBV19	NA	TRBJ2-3	CASSRWGPTDTQYF	TGTGCCAGTAGTAGGTGGGGGCCTACAGATACGCAGTATTTT
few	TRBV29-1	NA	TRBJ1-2	CSVEDPTGLNYGYTF	TGCAGCGTTGAAGACCCGACAGGACTTAACTATGGCTACACCTTC
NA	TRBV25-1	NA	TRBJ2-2	CASSASETGELFF	TGTGCCAGCAGTGCTAGCGAGACCGGGGAGCTGTTTTTT
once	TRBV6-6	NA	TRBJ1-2	CASSGRKTYGYTF	TGTGCCAGCAGTGGGAGAAAGACCTATGGCTACACCTTC
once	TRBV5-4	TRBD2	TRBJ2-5	CASTPGALAQETQYF	TGTGCCAGCACCCCCGGAGCACTAGCGCAAGAGACCCAGTACTTC
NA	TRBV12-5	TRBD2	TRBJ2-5	CASGLTSGGWEETQYF	TGTGCTAGTGGTCTGACTAGCGGGGGGTGGGAAGAGACCCAGTACTTC
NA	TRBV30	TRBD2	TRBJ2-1	CAWSVLRAGGRNEQFF	TGTGCCTGGAGTGTACTACGAGCGGGGGGGCGGAATGAGCAGTTCTTC
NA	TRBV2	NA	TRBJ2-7	CASNPGKAYEQYF	TGTGCCAGCAACCCGGGAAAGGCCTACGAGCAGTACTTC
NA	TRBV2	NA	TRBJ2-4	CASSEQGKNIQYF	TGTGCCAGCAGTGAACAGGGAAAAAACATTCAGTACTTC
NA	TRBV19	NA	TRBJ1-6	CASAEVMASPLHF	TGTGCCAGTGCTGAAGTGATGGCTTCACCCCTCCACTTT
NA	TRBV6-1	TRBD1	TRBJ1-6	CASSAEDRGVNSPLHF	TGTGCCAGCAGTGCCGAGGACAGGGGAGTTAATTCACCCCTCCACTTT
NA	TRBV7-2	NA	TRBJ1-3	CASSLYRTAGNTIYF	TGTGCCAGCAGCTTATACCGGACAGCTGGAAACACCATATATTTT